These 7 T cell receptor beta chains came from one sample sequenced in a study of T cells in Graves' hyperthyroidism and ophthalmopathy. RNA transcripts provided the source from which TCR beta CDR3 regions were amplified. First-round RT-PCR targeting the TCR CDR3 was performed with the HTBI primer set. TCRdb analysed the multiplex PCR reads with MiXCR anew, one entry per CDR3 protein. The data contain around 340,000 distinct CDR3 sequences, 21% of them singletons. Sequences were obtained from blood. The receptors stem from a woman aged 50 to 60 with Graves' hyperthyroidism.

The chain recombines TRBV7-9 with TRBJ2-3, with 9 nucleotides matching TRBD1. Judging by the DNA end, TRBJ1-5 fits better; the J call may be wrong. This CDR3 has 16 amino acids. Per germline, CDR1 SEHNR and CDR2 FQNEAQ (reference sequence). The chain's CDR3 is CASKSMKGQGTDTQHF. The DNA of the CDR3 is TGTGCCAGCAAATCCATGAAGGGACAGGGCACAGATACGCAGCATTTT.

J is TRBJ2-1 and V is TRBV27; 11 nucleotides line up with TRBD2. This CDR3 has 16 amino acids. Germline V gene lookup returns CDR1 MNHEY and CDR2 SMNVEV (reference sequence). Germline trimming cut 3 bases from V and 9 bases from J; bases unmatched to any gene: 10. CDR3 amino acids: CASSFLLAGAGIEQFF. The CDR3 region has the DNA TGTGCCAGCAGTTTTCTACTAGCGGGAGCAGGGATTGAGCAGTTCTTC.

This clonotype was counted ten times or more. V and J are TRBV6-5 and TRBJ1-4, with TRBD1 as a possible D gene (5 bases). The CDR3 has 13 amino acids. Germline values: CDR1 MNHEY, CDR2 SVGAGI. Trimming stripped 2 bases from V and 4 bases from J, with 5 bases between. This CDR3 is CASSYRGNEKLFF. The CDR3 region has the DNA TGTGCCAGCAGTTACAGGGGTAATGAAAAACTGTTTTTT.

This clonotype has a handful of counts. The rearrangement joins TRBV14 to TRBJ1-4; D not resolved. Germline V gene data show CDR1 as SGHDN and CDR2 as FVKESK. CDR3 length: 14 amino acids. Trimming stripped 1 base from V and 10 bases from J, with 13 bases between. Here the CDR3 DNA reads TGTGCCAGCAGCCAAGCGAGATTGGGAGGAAAACTGTTTTTT. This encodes CASSQARLGGKLFF.

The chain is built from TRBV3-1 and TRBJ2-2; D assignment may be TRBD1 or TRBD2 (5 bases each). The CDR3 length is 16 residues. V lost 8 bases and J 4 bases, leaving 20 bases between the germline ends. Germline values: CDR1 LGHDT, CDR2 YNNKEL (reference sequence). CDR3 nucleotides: TGTGCCAGCGGCCTTTGGGGCGGGCCCCTCACCGGGGAGCTGTTTTTT. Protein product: CASGLWGGPLTGELFF.

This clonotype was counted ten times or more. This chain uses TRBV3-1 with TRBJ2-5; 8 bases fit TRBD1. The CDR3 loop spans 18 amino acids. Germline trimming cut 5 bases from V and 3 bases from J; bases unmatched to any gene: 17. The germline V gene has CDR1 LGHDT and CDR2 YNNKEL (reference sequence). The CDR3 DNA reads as TGTGCCAGCAGCTGGGGATACGACAGGGGAATATTCAAAGAGACCCAGTACTTC. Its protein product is CASSWGYDRGIFKETQYF.

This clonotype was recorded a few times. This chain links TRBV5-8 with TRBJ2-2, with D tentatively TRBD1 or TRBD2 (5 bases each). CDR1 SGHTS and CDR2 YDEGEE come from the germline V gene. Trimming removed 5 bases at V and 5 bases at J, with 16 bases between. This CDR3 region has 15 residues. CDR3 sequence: CASRPKGTATGELFF. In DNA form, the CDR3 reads TGTGCCAGCAGACCCAAGGGGACGGCTACCGGGGAGCTGTTTTTT.